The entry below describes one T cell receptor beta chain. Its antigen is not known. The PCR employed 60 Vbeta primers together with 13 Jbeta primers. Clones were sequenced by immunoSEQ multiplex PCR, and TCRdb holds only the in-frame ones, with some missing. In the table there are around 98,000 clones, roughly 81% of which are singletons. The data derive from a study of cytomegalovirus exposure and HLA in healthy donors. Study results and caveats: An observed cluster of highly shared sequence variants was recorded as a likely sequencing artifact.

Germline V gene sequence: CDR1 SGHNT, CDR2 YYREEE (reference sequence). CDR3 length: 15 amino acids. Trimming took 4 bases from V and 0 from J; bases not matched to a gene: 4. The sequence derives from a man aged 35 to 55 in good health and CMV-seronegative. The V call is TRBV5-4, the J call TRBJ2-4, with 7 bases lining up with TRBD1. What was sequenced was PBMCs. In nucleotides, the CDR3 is TGTGCCAGCAGCACCGGGACAGTAGCCAAAAACATTCAGTACTTC. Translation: CASSTGTVAKNIQYF.